The 14 T cell receptor beta chains presented below share a single source sample, sequenced in a study of blood T cell repertoires in COVID-19. Sequencing was performed with immunoSEQ multiplex PCR; in TCRdb, only in-frame clones are kept and a portion is missing. The repertoire holds roughly 140,000 clones, roughly 72% seen once, with roughly 3.5% in the top ten. Specimen: peripheral blood. These receptors came from a woman over 75 with acute or convalescent COVID-19.

This clone was seen a few times. The V and J genes are TRBV19 and TRBJ2-7, with TRBD1 matching 8 bases. Germline CDR1 LNHDA, CDR2 SQIVND (reference sequence). CDR3 length equals 13 residues. Trimming cost V 5 bases and J 2 bases; bases outside gene matches: 2. CDR3 in amino acids: CASSHRGAYEQYF. In DNA form, the CDR3 reads TGTGCCAGTAGTCACAGGGGGGCCTACGAGCAGTACTTC.

Only a few counts were recorded for this clone. The chain has TRBV10-3 and TRBJ2-1, with D possibly TRBD1 on 6 matching bases. V was shortened by 5 bases and J by 0 bases, with 11 bases between the two germline ends. This CDR3 has 15 amino acids. CDR1 is ENHRY and CDR2 is SYGVKD in the germline V gene. The CDR3 sequence is CAISQGPSSYNEQFF. The CDR3 coding sequence is TGTGCCATCAGTCAGGGGCCTAGCTCCTACAATGAGCAGTTCTTC.

CDR3 DNA: TGCGCCAGCAGCCCCCAACAGGGGGCTTGGACTGAAGCTTTCTTT. Its translation: CASSPQQGAWTEAFF. The chain carries TRBV5-1 and TRBJ1-1; 9 bases are shared with TRBD1. CDR1 SGHRS and CDR2 YFSETQ come from the germline V gene. This CDR3 is built from 15 residues. J was trimmed by 5 bases and V by 4 bases; bases with no gene match: 9.

The chain has TRBV7-9 and TRBJ1-2; TRBD1 is a possible D gene (6 bases). CDR1 is SEHNR, CDR2 FQNEAQ, per germline (reference sequence). This CDR3 is built from 17 residues. V was pared by 0 bases and J by 6 bases, with 20 bases between. The CDR3 region is CASSLAAGALGMDGYTF. In DNA, the CDR3 is TGTGCCAGCAGCTTAGCGGCGGGGGCGCTTGGTATGGATGGCTACACCTTC.

With regard to this clone: Other nucleotide sequences in the sample specify the same CDR3. V gene TRBV7-6 combines with J gene TRBJ2-2; possible D gene TRBD1, 7 bases. Trimming took 1 base from V and 4 from J, leaving 10 bases between them. CDR1 is SGHVS and CDR2 is FNYEAQ in the germline V gene. The CDR3 loop spans 15 amino acids. The CDR3 DNA reads TGTGCCAGCAGCTTAGGACAGGGAGGCACCGGGGAGCTGTTTTTT. It specifies CASSLGQGGTGELFF.

The V and J genes are TRBV7-2 and TRBJ1-4; 7 positions match TRBD1. This CDR3 spans 14 amino acids. Germline V CDR1 and CDR2: SGHTA, FQGNSA. J lost 5 bases, V lost 3 bases, and 3 bases had no gene match. DNA of the CDR3: TGTGCCAGCAGCTTTGGGACAGTAAATGAAAAACTGTTTTTT. Translated, it gives CASSFGTVNEKLFF.

The chain employs TRBV5-1 and TRBJ2-5; 16 bases line up with TRBD2. Germline CDR1 reads SGHRS; CDR2 reads YFSETQ. The ends lost 1 base at V and 2 bases at J; junction bases unmatched: 8. The CDR3 is made up of 19 amino acids. CDR3 region: CASSLLGLAGGPSQETQYF. The DNA for the CDR3 is TGCGCCAGCAGCTTGCTGGGACTAGCGGGAGGGCCGTCACAAGAGACCCAGTACTTC. The full variable domain, with the rest looked up from reference TRBV5-1 and TRBJ2-5, is KAGVTQTPRYLIKTRGQQVTLSCSPISGHRSVSWYQQTPGQGLQFLFEYFSETQRNKGNFPGRFSGRQFSNSRSEMNVSTLELGDSALYLCASSLLGLAGGPSQETQYFGPGTRLLVL.

This clone was counted between two and nine times. The gene calls are TRBV7-2 and TRBJ2-7; 9 nucleotides match TRBD2. The J segment lost 1 base and the V segment lost 4 bases, leaving 11 bases of the junction unmatched. In germline, CDR1 is SGHTA, CDR2 FQGNSA. The CDR3 length is 17 residues. The CDR3 here is CASSSTPRTSVSYEQYF. CDR3 coding DNA: TGTGCCAGCAGCTCCACCCCCCGGACTAGCGTTTCCTACGAGCAGTACTTC.

The chain is built from TRBV15 and TRBJ2-1; the D gene is possibly TRBD1 (5 bases). Germline CDR1 LNHNV, CDR2 YYDKDF (reference sequence). The V and J ends lost 1 base and 12 bases respectively, with 16 bases between them. The CDR3 contains 14 residues. The CDR3: CATSRADDSFGQFF. In nucleotides, the CDR3 is TGTGCCACCAGCAGAGCTGATGACAGTTTTGGGCAGTTCTTC. The full variable domain, rest sourced from reference TRBV15 and TRBJ2-1, is DAMVIQNPRYQVTQFGKPVTLSCSQTLNHNVMYWYQQKSSQAPKLLFHYYDKDFNNEADTPDNFQSRRPNTSFCFLDIRSPGLGDTAMYLCATSRADDSFGQFFGPGTRLTVL.

The gene calls are TRBV5-6 and TRBJ2-2; 8 positions match TRBD2. CDR3 size: 17 residues. The V gene end was trimmed by 4 bases and the J gene end by 3 bases; junction bases not matched to a gene: 11. The V gene's germline CDR1 is SGHDT and CDR2 YYEEEE. CDR3 in amino acids: CASSLLVSGVYTGELFF. Written as DNA, the CDR3 is TGTGCCAGCAGCCTCCTGGTTAGCGGGGTATACACCGGGGAGCTGTTTTTT.

Worth noting for this clone: Additional DNA sequences in this sample encode the identical CDR3. The J gene is TRBJ2-1, the V gene TRBV2, with D hard to call. V was clipped by 4 bases and J by 5 bases, with 3 bases between them. CDR3 length equals 11 residues. In germline, CDR1 is SNHLY, CDR2 FYNNEI. CDR3 nucleotides: TGTGCCAGCAGTGTTAACAATGAGCAGTTCTTC. Its translation: CASSVNNEQFF.

The V and J genes are TRBV19 and TRBJ1-5; TRBD1 aligns across 7 bases. The CDR3 sequence is 16 residues long. Germline CDR1 and CDR2: LNHDA and SQIVND (reference sequence). With V trimmed by 4 bases and J by 5 bases, 11 bases remained unmatched. CDR3 sequence reads: CASSKPRTGGDQPQHF. The CDR3, as DNA: TGTGCCAGTAGTAAGCCGCGGACAGGCGGGGATCAGCCCCAGCATTTT.

The V call is TRBV30, the J call TRBJ1-4; tentative D call: TRBD1 (5 bases). The CDR3 contains 13 residues. V shed 2 bases and J shed 8 bases, with 12 bases lying between them. Germline CDR1 is GTSNPN and CDR2 is SVGIG (reference sequence). The DNA of the CDR3 is TGTGCCTGGAGTACCCCCCAGGGCGAAAAACTGTTTTTT. Its translation: CAWSTPQGEKLFF.

The chain is built from TRBV7-2 and TRBJ1-5; no definite D call. The V end lost 2 bases, the J end lost 0 bases, and 5 bases lay between the germline ends. The CDR3 contains 14 residues. The V gene's germline CDR1 is SGHTA and CDR2 FQGNSA. CDR3 sequence reads: CASSLHTSNQPQHF. The CDR3 nucleotides are TGTGCCAGCAGCTTACACACTAGCAATCAGCCCCAGCATTTT.